One and the same sample provided the 7 T cell receptor beta chains below, sequenced in a study of a mutant IDH1 vaccine in newly diagnosed glioma. The time point denotes: week 35, safety follow-up. Every vaccination contained 300 ug of the mutant IDH1 20-mer peptide and was paired with topical imiquimod. The antigens for these receptors are not known. The table came from immunoSEQ multiplex PCR; TCRdb's copy has only in-frame clones and leaves some out. The sample holds about 66,000 clones, roughly four fifths seen once. Here the sequenced sample was PBMCs, taken from a glioma patient whose treatment included an IDH1 peptide vaccine. The receptors were gathered from a man between 45 and 60 years old with glioma.

This chain joins TRBV7-8 and TRBJ1-2; D unclear. Trimming pared 1 base from V and 0 bases from J, leaving 6 bases between. Looked up from germline, CDR1 is SGHVS and CDR2 is FQNEAQ. This CDR3 has 14 residues. The CDR3 DNA sequence: TGTGCCAGCAGCTTAGGTCCAGCTAACTATGGCTACACCTTC. It is translated as CASSLGPANYGYTF.

This sequence joins TRBV18 and TRBJ1-4, with D hard to call. V was cut by 0 bases and J by 7 bases, with 9 bases left in between. CDR1 and CDR2 (germline): KGHSH, LQKENI. This CDR3 has 14 residues. CDR3 nucleotide sequence: TGTGCCAGCTCACCACCATCCGACCCTGAAAAACTGTTTTTT. Translation: CASSPPSDPEKLFF.

The gene calls are TRBV7-9 and TRBJ1-2, with 7 bases lining up with TRBD1. Per the germline V gene, CDR1 is SEHNR and CDR2 is FQNEAQ (reference sequence). Trimming took 7 bases from V and 11 from J; bases not matched to a gene: 13. CDR3 length: 13 amino acids. CDR3 bases: TGTGCCAGCACCCAGCTTGGACAGGCCATTTACACCTTC. This encodes CASTQLGQAIYTF.

V usage is TRBV5-4 and J usage is TRBJ2-5; D remains unclear. The CDR3 is 14 amino acids. Germline CDR1 reads SGHNT; CDR2 reads YYREEE (reference sequence). V lost 0 bases to trimming and J lost 2 bases, with 8 bases between them. The CDR3 loop is CASSLEQIQETQYF. The CDR3 DNA is TGTGCCAGCAGCTTGGAGCAGATACAAGAGACCCAGTACTTC.

V usage is TRBV9 and J usage is TRBJ2-3, with a weak D call TRBD2 (5 bases). Trimming took off 3 bases at V and 0 bases at J, with 8 bases between the two ends. The CDR3 is 14 amino acids. Germline loops: CDR1 SGDLS, CDR2 YYNGEE. The DNA for the CDR3 is TGTGCCAGCAGCGCGGACTTAAGCACAGATACGCAGTATTTT. As protein: CASSADLSTDTQYF.

The chain couples TRBV6-1 to TRBJ1-5; D not certain. Germline assignment: CDR1 MNHNS and CDR2 SASEGT. Trimming pared 3 bases from V and 2 bases from J, leaving 8 bases between. The CDR3 is 14 amino acids. CDR3 coding DNA: TGTGCCAGCAGTGAGGGTGAGGGCAATCAGCCCCAGCATTTT. Translation gives CASSEGEGNQPQHF.

The V gene is TRBV29-1, the J gene TRBJ2-3, with 8 bases lining up with TRBD1. V lost 3 bases to trimming and J lost 7 bases; unmatched junction nucleotides: 6. This CDR3 is built from 13 residues. The germline gives CDR1 SQVTM, CDR2 ANQGSEA. The CDR3, as DNA: TGCAGCGTTGATTCAGGGGGCTTACATACGCAGTATTTT. Amino acids: CSVDSGGLHTQYF.